The rows below give T cell receptor beta chains drawn from one sample of a study of blood T cell repertoires in COVID-19. Sequencing was performed with immunoSEQ multiplex PCR; in TCRdb, only in-frame clones are kept and a portion is missing. The sample carries roughly 250,000 clones, roughly 89% recorded once. Sequencing was carried out using peripheral blood. The receptor set was obtained from a woman aged 40-49 years who had recovered from COVID-19. CDR3s include the opening cysteine and the closing phenylalanine or tryptophan. D genes are given only for firm matches. A row's size may be missing; if present it is once, few, many or a size class.

j_gene | v_gene | abundance | d_gene | CDR3aa | CDR3nt
TRBJ2-2 | TRBV5-1 | . | TRBD2 | CASSYPGLAGVGELFF | TGCGCCAGCAGCTACCCGGGACTAGCGGGGGTAGGGGAGCTGTTTTTT
TRBJ2-4 | TRBV15 | . | TRBD2 | CATSKTPGGPDIQYF | TGTGCCACCAGCAAAACCCCGGGGGGGCCGGACATTCAGTACTTC
TRBJ1-1 | TRBV4-1 | . | TRBD1 | CASSQEGGQVDTEAFF | TGCGCCAGCAGCCAAGAGGGTGGACAGGTGGACACTGAAGCTTTCTTT
TRBJ1-1 | TRBV11-3 | many | . | CASSLEGNSEAFF | TGTGCCAGCAGCTTAGAGGGCAATTCGGAAGCTTTCTTT
TRBJ1-2 | TRBV28 | once | TRBD1 | CASSHPNQDRGYGYTF | TGTGCCAGCAGCCACCCAAACCAGGACAGGGGTTATGGCTACACCTTC
TRBJ1-1 | TRBV28 | . | . | CASTPPEGQWSEAFF | TGTGCCAGCACCCCCCCCGAGGGCCAGTGGTCTGAAGCTTTCTTT
TRBJ2-5 | TRBV29-1 | once | TRBD2 | CSVWTRKETQYF | TGCAGCGTTTGGACTAGGAAAGAGACCCAGTACTTC
TRBJ2-7 | TRBV18 | . | . | CASSPGQAFEQYF | TGTGCCAGCTCACCGGGACAAGCATTCGAGCAGTACTTC
TRBJ1-5 | TRBV19 | . | . | CASKKLGENQPQHF | TGTGCCAGTAAGAAGCTCGGGGAGAATCAGCCCCAGCATTTT
TRBJ1-1 | TRBV29-1 | . | . | CSVGFRSESTGTRVTEAFF | TGCAGCGTTGGATTTCGTTCTGAATCCACCGGGACTCGCGTCACTGAAGCTTTCTTT
TRBJ1-5 | TRBV2 | . | . | CASSARGGNNQPQHF | TGTGCCAGCAGTGCAAGAGGGGGTAACAATCAGCCCCAGCATTTT
TRBJ2-2 | TRBV5-1 | . | . | CASSSRATGNTGELFF | TGCGCCAGCAGCTCCAGGGCAACGGGCAACACCGGGGAGCTGTTTTTT
TRBJ2-5 | TRBV7-9 | . | . | CASSWQGNQETQYF | TGTGCCAGCAGCTGGCAGGGAAACCAAGAGACCCAGTACTTC
TRBJ2-1 | TRBV4-2 | . | TRBD1 | CASSSGQEANEQFF | TGTGCCAGCAGCTCGGGACAGGAGGCCAATGAGCAGTTCTTC
TRBJ1-2 | TRBV2 | once | . | CASSDRTQPYGYTF | TGTGCCAGCAGTGATCGGACACAACCCTATGGCTACACCTTC
TRBJ1-4 | TRBV4-2 | . | TRBD1 | CASSQEGTVNEKLFF | TGTGCCAGCAGCCAAGAAGGGACAGTGAATGAAAAACTGTTTTTT
TRBJ1-5 | TRBV2 | many | TRBD1 | CASSKDRGRQPQHF | TGTGCCAGCAGTAAAGACAGGGGGCGACAGCCCCAGCATTTT
TRBJ1-3 | TRBV7-9 | . | TRBD1 | CASSFTGGWSGNTIYF | TGTGCCAGCAGCTTCACAGGGGGGTGGTCTGGAAACACCATATATTTT
TRBJ1-1 | TRBV5-1 | . | . | CASTEDRTYDREAFF | TGCGCCAGCACCGAAGACAGGACCTACGACCGTGAAGCTTTCTTT
TRBJ2-1 | TRBV2 | . | TRBD1 | CASSGDSNNEQFF | TGTGCCAGCAGCGGGGACAGTAACAATGAGCAGTTCTTC
TRBJ1-1 | TRBV3-1/TRBV3-2 | . | . | CASSQALQAYTEAFF | TGTGCCAGCAGCCAAGCATTACAGGCCTACACTGAAGCTTTCTTT
TRBJ2-7 | TRBV11-3 | many | . | CASSLETGTSYEQYF | TGTGCCAGCAGCTTAGAAACAGGAACCTCCTACGAGCAGTACTTC
TRBJ2-3 | TRBV10-3 | once | TRBD2 | CAISGGLAGGVTDTQYF | TGTGCCATCAGTGGTGGACTAGCGGGGGGGGTCACAGATACGCAGTATTTT
TRBJ1-5 | TRBV4-1 | . | TRBD1 | CASSHRGTGGINQPQHF | TGCGCCAGCAGCCACCGGGGGACAGGGGGGATTAATCAGCCCCAGCATTTT
TRBJ1-2 | TRBV28 | . | . | CASSSPGAGYGYTF | TGTGCCAGCAGCTCCCCAGGGGCCGGGTACGGCTACACCTTC
TRBJ1-5 | TRBV10-1 | . | . | CASSESRPSGRAGSNQPQHF | TGCGCCAGCAGTGAGAGCAGACCTAGTGGCAGGGCAGGTAGCAATCAGCCCCAGCATTTT
TRBJ2-7 | TRBV5-5 | once | TRBD1 | CASSLTRGQGIYEQYF | TGTGCCAGCAGCTTAACTAGGGGACAGGGAATCTACGAGCAGTACTTC
TRBJ2-5 | TRBV27 | . | . | CASSPRTEETQYF | TGTGCCAGCAGTCCCCGGACAGAAGAGACCCAGTACTTC
TRBJ1-2 | TRBV27 | . | . | CASSPGTFGYTF | TGTGCCAGCAGTCCCGGGACTTTTGGCTACACCTTC
TRBJ1-1 | TRBV10-2 | . | . | CASSPQANTEAFF | TGCGCCAGCAGTCCGCAGGCGAACACTGAAGCTTTCTTT
TRBJ1-2 | TRBV19 | . | . | CASSPGNKYGYTF | TGTGCCAGTAGTCCGGGGAATAAATATGGCTACACCTTC
TRBJ2-5 | TRBV29-1 | . | TRBD2 | CSVLSGGETQYF | TGCAGCGTTCTTAGCGGGGGGGAGACCCAGTACTTC
TRBJ1-6 | TRBV11-2 | . | . | CASSLNIRLVYNSPLHF | TGTGCCAGCAGCTTAAATATCAGACTAGTCTATAATTCACCCCTCCACTTT
TRBJ1-6 | TRBV5-1 | few | . | CARSLFRGGDSPLHF | TGCGCCCGCAGCTTGTTTCGGGGGGGGGATTCACCCCTCCACTTT
TRBJ1-3 | TRBV29-1 | . | . | CSVADRPGNTIYF | TGCAGCGTTGCCGACAGGCCTGGAAACACCATATATTTT
TRBJ2-7 | TRBV18 | . | TRBD1 | CASSPNLPGTGHDEQYF | TGTGCCAGCTCACCCAACCTCCCCGGGACAGGGCACGACGAGCAGTACTTC
TRBJ2-6 | TRBV6-5 | . | . | CASLLGGAGANVLTF | TGTGCCAGCCTCTTGGGAGGCGCTGGGGCCAACGTCCTGACTTTC
TRBJ2-7 | TRBV30 | few | . | CAWSVLVTSYEQYF | TGTGCCTGGAGTGTACTAGTGACCTCCTACGAGCAGTACTTC
TRBJ1-2 | TRBV7-9 | . | TRBD1 | CASSFTGDRVMDGYTF | TGTGCCAGCAGCTTTACGGGGGACAGGGTTATGGATGGCTACACCTTC
TRBJ1-1 | TRBV11-3 | . | . | CASSPGGANTEAFF | TGTGCCAGCAGCCCCGGGGGAGCGAACACTGAAGCTTTCTTT
TRBJ1-2 | TRBV28 | once | . | CASSLYGSNYGYTF | TGTGCCAGCAGTTTGTATGGCAGTAACTATGGCTACACCTTC
TRBJ2-1 | TRBV24-1 | . | TRBD2 | CATSDSLAGAYNEQFF | TGTGCCACCAGTGATTCACTAGCGGGAGCCTACAATGAGCAGTTCTTC
TRBJ2-7 | TRBV28 | . | TRBD1 | CASSYRLGQDSYEQYF | TGTGCCAGCAGTTATCGTCTGGGACAGGATTCCTACGAGCAGTACTTC
TRBJ2-3 | TRBV11-2 | . | . | CASSLGSQAWGDTQYF | TGTGCCAGCAGCTTAGGATCCCAAGCGTGGGGCGATACGCAGTATTTT
TRBJ1-2 | TRBV4-1 | . | TRBD1 | CASSLPGQRLGGYTF | TGCGCCAGCAGCCTTCCGGGACAGAGGTTGGGTGGCTACACCTTC
TRBJ1-1 | TRBV4-1 | . | TRBD1 | CASSHVRQGLTEAFF | TGCGCCAGCAGCCACGTTCGACAGGGGCTGACTGAAGCTTTCTTT
TRBJ1-2 | TRBV6-5 | . | TRBD1 | CASTIGAGQAFGYTF | TGTGCCAGCACTATAGGAGCCGGACAGGCGTTTGGCTACACCTTC
TRBJ2-5 | TRBV6-1 | . | TRBD2 | CASSEVAAGGTQYF | TGTGCCAGCAGTGAAGTGGCAGCGGGGGGCACCCAGTACTTC
TRBJ2-1 | TRBV7-9 | . | . | CASSSNGNEQFF | TGTGCCAGCAGCTCAAACGGGAATGAGCAGTTCTTC
TRBJ2-7 | TRBV27 | . | TRBD1 | CASSLTGRGEQYF | TGTGCCAGCAGTTTGACAGGGCGCGGCGAGCAGTACTTC
TRBJ2-7 | TRBV7-2 | many | . | CASSEHRVSYEQYF | TGTGCCAGCAGCGAACACAGGGTTTCCTACGAGCAGTACTTC
TRBJ1-3 | TRBV30 | . | . | CAWSIGRAGGNTIYF | TGTGCCTGGAGTATAGGGAGGGCGGGAGGAAACACCATATATTTT
TRBJ2-1 | TRBV11-3 | . | . | CASSLEDGDEQFF | TGTGCCAGCAGCTTAGAGGATGGAGATGAGCAGTTCTTC
TRBJ1-6 | TRBV30 | . | TRBD1 | CAWNNRGPRNSPLHF | TGTGCCTGGAATAACAGGGGGCCGCGGAATTCACCCCTCCACTTT
TRBJ1-1 | TRBV5-1 | . | TRBD1 | CASSTQGDTEAFF | TGCGCCAGCAGCACCCAGGGGGACACTGAAGCTTTCTTT
TRBJ2-5 | TRBV29-1 | . | TRBD2 | CSPERGETQYF | TGCAGCCCAGAGCGGGGAGAGACCCAGTACTTC
TRBJ2-2 | TRBV11-3 | . | . | CASSHRGGTGELFF | TGTGCCAGCAGCCACAGGGGGGGGACCGGGGAGCTGTTTTTT